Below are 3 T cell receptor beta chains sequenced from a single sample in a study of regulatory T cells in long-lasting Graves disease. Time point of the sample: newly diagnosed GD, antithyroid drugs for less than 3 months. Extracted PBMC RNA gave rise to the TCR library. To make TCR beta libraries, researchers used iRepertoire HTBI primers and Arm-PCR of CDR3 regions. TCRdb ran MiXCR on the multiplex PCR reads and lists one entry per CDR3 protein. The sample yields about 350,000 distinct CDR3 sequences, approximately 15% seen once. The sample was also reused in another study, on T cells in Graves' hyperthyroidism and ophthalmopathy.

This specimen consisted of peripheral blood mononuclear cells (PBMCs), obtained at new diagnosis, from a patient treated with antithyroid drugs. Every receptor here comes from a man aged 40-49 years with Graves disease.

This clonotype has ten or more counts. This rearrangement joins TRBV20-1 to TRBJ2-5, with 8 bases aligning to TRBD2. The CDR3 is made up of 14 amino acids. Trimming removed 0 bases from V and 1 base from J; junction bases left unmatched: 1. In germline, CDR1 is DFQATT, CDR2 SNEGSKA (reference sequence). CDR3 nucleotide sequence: TGCAGTGCTAGAGACGGGAGGGGCCAAGAGACCCAGTACTTC. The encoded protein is CSARDGRGQETQYF.

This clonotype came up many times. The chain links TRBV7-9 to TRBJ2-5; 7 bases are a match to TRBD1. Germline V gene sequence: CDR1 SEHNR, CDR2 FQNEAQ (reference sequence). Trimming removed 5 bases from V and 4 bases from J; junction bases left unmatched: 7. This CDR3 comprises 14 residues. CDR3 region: CASSHQDRPETQYF. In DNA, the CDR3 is TGTGCCAGCAGCCATCAGGACAGGCCAGAGACCCAGTACTTC.

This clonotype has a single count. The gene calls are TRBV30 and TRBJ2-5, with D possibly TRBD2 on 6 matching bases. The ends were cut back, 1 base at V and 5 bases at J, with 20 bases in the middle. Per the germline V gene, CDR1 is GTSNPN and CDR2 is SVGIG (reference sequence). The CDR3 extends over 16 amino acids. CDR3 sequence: CAWSELSRGGAETQYF. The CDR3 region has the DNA TGTGCCTGGAGTGAACTGTCCCGGGGCGGGGCGGAGACCCAGTACTTC.